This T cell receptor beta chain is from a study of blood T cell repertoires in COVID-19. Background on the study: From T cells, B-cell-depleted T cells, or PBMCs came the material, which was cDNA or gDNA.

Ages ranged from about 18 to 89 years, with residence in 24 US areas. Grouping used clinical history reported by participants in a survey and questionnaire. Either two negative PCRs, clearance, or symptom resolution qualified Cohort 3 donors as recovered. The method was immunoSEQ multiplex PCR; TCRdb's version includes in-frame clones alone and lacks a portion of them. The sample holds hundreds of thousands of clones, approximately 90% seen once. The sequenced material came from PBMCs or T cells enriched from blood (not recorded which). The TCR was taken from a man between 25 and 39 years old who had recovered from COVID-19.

The CDR3 DNA follows: TGTGCCAGCAGCCAAGAATCGGCTATCGGGTCGCAGTACTTC. This sequence encodes CASSQESAIGSQYF. This chain connects TRBV3-1 (or the pseudogene TRBV3-2) to TRBJ2-7; D ambiguous. Looked up from germline, CDR1 is LGHDT and CDR2 is YNNKEL (reference sequence). The CDR3 extends over 14 amino acids. With 0 bases removed from V and 9 bases from J, the gap between germline ends came to 15 bases.